A single sample gave rise to the 2 T cell receptor beta chains below, sequenced in a study of blood T cell repertoires in COVID-19. Method: immunoSEQ multiplex PCR; TCRdb's copy keeps in-frame clones and lacks some. This table has around 470,000 clones, 89% appearing once. Sample: peripheral blood. Receptor source: a man younger than 35 with COVID-19, enrolled during active disease.

This chain connects TRBV6-2 or TRBV6-3 to TRBJ1-2; maybe TRBD1 (5 bases). The CDR3 covers 13 residues. In germline, CDR1 is MNHEY, CDR2 SVGEGT. The V gene lost 5 bases and the J gene lost 7 bases, with 14 bases spanning the gap. This CDR3 is CASSLRGVSGYTF. The CDR3 DNA reads TGTGCCAGCAGTCTCCGGGGGGTGAGTGGCTACACCTTC.

This clone was recorded only once. This chain uses TRBV27 with TRBJ2-7, with D perhaps TRBD1 (5 bases). The CDR3 runs 14 residues. V was pared by 6 bases and J by 1 base, with 13 bases between. Germline V gene lookup returns CDR1 MNHEY and CDR2 SMNVEV (reference sequence). The CDR3 nucleotides are TGTGCCAGCAGCGGAAGCAGGGAATCCTACGAGCAGTACTTC. It codes for CASSGSRESYEQYF.